This T cell receptor beta chain was documented in a study of metastatic and nonmetastatic thyroid tumors. In the study overall: Where malignant and benign thyroid patients were concerned, repertoires were compared across blood and tumor or nodule tissue. Study findings and constraints: Benign nodules were reported to have significantly lower TCR beta diversity than malignant thyroid tumors, in blood and tumor.

The V gene end was trimmed by 4 bases and the J gene end by 4 bases; junction bases not matched to a gene: 1. The length of the CDR3 is 12 residues. In germline, CDR1 is MNHNS, CDR2 SASEGT. Under the authors' procedure: Across clinicopathological groups, CDR3 differences served as the basis for building a distant-metastasis classifier for papillary thyroid cancer. TCRdb re-called the PCR reads with MiXCR. In this record, the V and J calls reflect TCRdb's handling and not the investigators' own analysis. The sample lists 65,000 or so clones, approximately 4.1% occurring once. Thyroid surgery took place with no prior treatment in any patient. In its sample, this clone was seen a few times. Its antigen remains unknown.

The rearrangement joins TRBV6-1 to TRBJ2-7, with 7 positions matching TRBD2. The TCR sequence derives from a female donor with papillary thyroid cancer or a benign thyroid nodule (not recorded which). Some clones in this sample may be carry-over from other donors' samples. What was sequenced was blood. CDR3 DNA: TGTGCCAGCAGTGGCGGGAGTTACGAGCAGTACTTC. As protein: CASSGGSYEQYF.